One TCR beta chain is described in this entry. Antigen unknown. Generated by immunoSEQ multiplex PCR, the TCRdb table keeps only in-frame clones and is missing some. The table records approximately 2,000,000 clones, roughly 90% of them present only once. The data stem from a study of shared clonotypes between healthy human individuals. CDR1 is MGHDK and CDR2 is SYGVNS in the germline V gene. This CDR3 is 16 amino acids long. The V end was cut by 4 bases, the J end by 1 base, with 14 bases between. Study-wide findings and caveats: Several donors held about 5% of naive CD4 clonotypes in common.

The specimen was naive CD4+ T cells from PBMCs. Sample subset: CD45RA+ positively selected. This clonotype originated in a young man in good health. Some clones in this sample may be carry-over from other donors' samples. The chain recombines TRBV25-1 with TRBJ2-1, with no clear D. The CDR3 protein is CASSAIAGSSYNEQFF. CDR3 bases: TGTGCCAGCAGTGCGATAGCCGGGTCATCCTACAATGAGCAGTTCTTC.